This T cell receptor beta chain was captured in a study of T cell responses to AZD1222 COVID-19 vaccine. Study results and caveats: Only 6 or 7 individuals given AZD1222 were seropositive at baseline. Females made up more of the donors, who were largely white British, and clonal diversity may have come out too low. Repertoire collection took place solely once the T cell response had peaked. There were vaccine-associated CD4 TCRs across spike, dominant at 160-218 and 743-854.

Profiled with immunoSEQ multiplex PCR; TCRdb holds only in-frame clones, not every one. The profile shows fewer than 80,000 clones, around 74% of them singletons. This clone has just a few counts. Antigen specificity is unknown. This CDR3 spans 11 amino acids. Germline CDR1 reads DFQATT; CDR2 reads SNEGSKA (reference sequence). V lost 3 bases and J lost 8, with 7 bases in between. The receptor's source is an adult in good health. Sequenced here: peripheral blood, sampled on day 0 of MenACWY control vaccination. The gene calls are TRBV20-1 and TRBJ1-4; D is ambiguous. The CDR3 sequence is CSARGTEKLFF. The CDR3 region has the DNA TGCAGTGCTAGGGGCACCGAAAAACTGTTTTTT.